This T cell receptor (beta chain) was sequenced for a study of OX40 agonist ivuxolimab in advanced cancers. Across the study: Three patients, one with hepatocellular carcinoma and two with cutaneous melanoma, achieved partial responses.

Sequencing was performed with immunoSEQ multiplex PCR; in TCRdb, only in-frame clones are kept and a portion is missing. Among fewer than 85,000 clones listed, 90% were seen once. The CDR3 runs to 17 residues. V dropped 7 bases and J dropped 2 bases, with 23 bases sitting between them. CDR1 is MNHEY, CDR2 SMNVEV, per germline (reference sequence). This sequence originates from an adult with an advanced solid tumor such as melanoma, head and neck, liver or kidney cancer. The sequences come from CD4+ or CD8+ T cells sorted from blood, collected in a trial of the OX40 agonist ivuxolimab. The chain combines TRBV27 with TRBJ2-5, with a weak D call TRBD2 (7 bases). The CDR3 is CASKGGGGDYRQETQYF. In nucleotides, the CDR3 is TGTGCCAGCAAGGGGGGGGGTGGGGACTACCGACAAGAGACCCAGTACTTC.